This TCR beta chain originates from a study of Ad26.COV2.S vaccination and SARS-CoV-2 variants. Study-level results: The authors reported substantial breadth in spike-specific CD8+ and CD4+ T cell responses after vaccination. Vaccine recipients posted higher spike-specific TCR breadth than their placebo counterparts.

Deletions cut 5 bases from V and 5 bases from J, with 10 bases between. The CDR3 length is 13 residues. The method was immunoSEQ multiplex PCR; TCRdb's version includes in-frame clones alone and lacks a portion of them. The table shows roughly 380,000 clones, with roughly nine tenths occurring only once. Remarks on this clone: Its specificity is not known.

This specimen consisted of peripheral blood, obtained after recovery from COVID-19. The sequence came from a human donor who had recovered from COVID-19. The rearrangement links TRBV12-3 or TRBV12-4 to TRBJ2-1; D is uncertain. For the CDR3, the DNA is TGTGCCAGCAGTCACCCTACGAACAATGAGCAGTTCTTC. Translation gives CASSHPTNNEQFF.